This TCR beta chain was identified during a study of a mutant IDH1 vaccine in newly diagnosed glioma. Study as a whole: Most patients had received both radiotherapy and temozolomide, the prior options being radiotherapy, temozolomide, or both. Whole-study findings and limits: Top peripheral T cell clonotype shifts appeared unrelated to pseudoprogression.

The CDR3 covers 13 residues. CDR1 KGHSH and CDR2 LQKENI come from the germline V gene. V was trimmed by 5 bases and J by 1 base, leaving 6 bases between them. The time point is: baseline, week 1 (first vaccination visit). Treatment indicated: pre-vaccination baseline after standard-of-care therapy. Every donor had a new WHO grade 3 or 4 astrocytoma that was IDH1-mutant, with loss of nuclear ATRX. In its sample, this clone was seen once. Its specificity is unknown. Sequencing was performed with immunoSEQ multiplex PCR; in TCRdb, only in-frame clones are kept and a portion is missing. This sample has some 70,000 clones; 75% to 85% occur once, and the top ten carry approximately 8.2%.

The rearrangement uses TRBV18 and TRBJ1-5; TRBD1 might be the D (6 bases). This receptor was identified in a man aged 45-60 years with glioma. Material: PBMCs, obtained from a glioma patient treated with radiotherapy, temozolomide or both. CDR3 in amino acids: CASSGQSNQPQHF. As DNA, the CDR3 is TGTGCCAGCTCAGGACAGAGCAATCAGCCCCAGCATTTT.